This T cell receptor beta chain was retrieved from a study of T cell repertoires in cytomegalovirus infection (dated by TCRdb to about 2019). In the study overall: Donor HLA type was relevant to the analysis, because carriage of CMV infection together with the matching HLA type was indicated by public TCR beta signatures. Overall results and qualifications from the work: The ex vivo response was dominated by HLA-C-restricted CMV-specific TCR beta clonotypes, which also provided the single most frequent clonotype in two of eight donors. In both this cohort and an independent cohort of over 350 donors, the cumulative frequency of public TCR beta family members distinguished carriers of CMV infection plus the relevant HLA type.

Sequencing took place on an Illumina HiSeq 1500. TCRdb's own reprocessing of the public reads used fastp at Q25 and MiXCR and kept productive beta chains. Here each entry gathers all rows of one CDR3 protein and keeps the most common genes and DNA. A total of 630,000 or so distinct CDR3 sequences appear in this sample, 20% to 25% of them only once. The ten largest clones represent 8% of the sample. CDR1 and CDR2 are drawn from the germline V gene (reference sequence): MNHNY, SVGAGI. Counted from cysteine to phenylalanine, this CDR3 has 16 amino acids. Solely the CDR3 DNA is kept, with 48 bases framed from the first base. The junction carries 10 bases between V and J, which are trimmed by 4 bases and 0 bases respectively. With respect to this clonotype: Its specific antigen is unknown. No much larger clonotype is one base removed from it; base qualities were not supplied.

This sequence originates from a human donor in good health (CMV status not recorded). Some clones in this sample may be carry-over from other donors' samples. The sequence links TRBV6-6 to TRBJ2-6, with no reliable assignment of the D segment. Specimen: CD8+ T cells from PBMCs. DNA sequence: TGTGCCAGCAGTTTTCAGACGGACTCTGGGGCCAACGTCCTGACTTTC. Its protein is CASSFQTDSGANVLTF.